These 9 T cell receptor beta chains were sequenced from one sample in a study of radiotherapy plus CTLA-4 blockade in lung cancer. Assay: immunoSEQ multiplex PCR; the TCRdb copy retains only in-frame clones and omits some. The sample contains about 66,000 clones, about 83% of which appear only once. This specimen consisted of peripheral blood, obtained from a patient treated with radiotherapy plus ipilimumab. These TCRs come from a human donor with non-small cell lung cancer who had a partial response to radiotherapy plus ipilimumab.

With regard to this clone: One end of the junction is discordant with germline, which a read error may explain. This rearrangement joins TRBV19 to TRBJ2-5; 7 bases agree with TRBD2. The germline V gene encodes CDR1 LNHDA and CDR2 SQIVND (reference sequence). This CDR3 region has 17 residues. Written as DNA, the CDR3 is TGTGCCAGTAGTATGGGGGGGAGCCGCGCGGACCAGGAGACCCAGTACTTC. It yields the protein CASSMGGSRADQETQYF.

In this sample, this clone turned up a few times. The chain has TRBV7-9 and TRBJ2-3; 8 positions agree with TRBD2. The V and J ends lost 6 bases and 4 bases, in that order; junction bases with no gene match: 6. The germline CDR1 and CDR2 sequences are SEHNR and FQNEAQ (reference sequence). The CDR3 totals 14 residues. CDR3 loop: CASRGSGSADTQYF. CDR3 DNA: TGTGCCAGCAGGGGCAGCGGGAGTGCAGATACGCAGTATTTT. Full variable domain (outside the CDR3, taken from reference TRBV7-9 and TRBJ2-3): DTGVSQNPRHKITKRGQNVTFRCDPISEHNRLYWYRQTLGQGPEFLTYFQNEAQLEKSRLLSDRFSAERPKGSFSTLEIQRTEQGDSAMYLCASRGSGSADTQYFGPGTRLTVL.

This rearrangement joins TRBV28 to TRBJ1-2; 7 nucleotides agree with TRBD1. Germline V gives CDR1 MDHEN, CDR2 SYDVKM. With 7 bases clipped from V and 10 bases from J, the junction kept 12 bases outside the gene matches. CDR3 length: 13 residues. Here the CDR3 reads CASMEATGMVYTF. In DNA form, the CDR3 reads TGTGCCAGCATGGAAGCGACAGGGATGGTCTACACCTTC.

The V gene is TRBV19, the J gene TRBJ2-1; 12 bases align to TRBD2. This CDR3 has 19 amino acids. Germline CDR1 is LNHDA and CDR2 is SQIVND (reference sequence). Trimming at V came to 3 bases and at J to 1 base, leaving 10 bases not matched to a gene. DNA for the CDR3: TGTGCCAGTAGTATCCCCCGGCTAGCGGGAGGGGGGTCCTACAATGAGCAGTTCTTC. It encodes CASSIPRLAGGGSYNEQFF.

The J gene is TRBJ1-1, the V gene TRBV6-4; D not certain. The germline V gene has CDR1 MRHNA and CDR2 SNTAGT. The CDR3 extends over 12 amino acids. Trimming cost V 9 bases and J 4 bases, with 12 bases left between them. The CDR3 loop reads CASPTEGTEAFF. The CDR3 DNA sequence: TGTGCCAGTCCAACAGAAGGCACTGAAGCTTTCTTT.

The V gene is TRBV19, the J gene TRBJ1-5, with a tentative D call TRBD1 (5 bases). CDR3 length: 16 residues. Trimming took 3 bases from V and 6 from J, leaving 18 bases between them. Germline CDR1 is LNHDA and CDR2 is SQIVND (reference sequence). This CDR3 reads CASSMIGGDRGQPQHF. The CDR3, as DNA: TGTGCCAGTAGTATGATCGGCGGTGACAGAGGTCAGCCCCAGCATTTT.

The V call is TRBV5-1, the J call TRBJ1-3, with 8 bases fitting TRBD1. V shed 4 bases, J shed 0 bases, and the junction held 6 bases outside the gene matches. The CDR3 is made up of 16 amino acids. CDR1 is SGHRS, CDR2 YFSETQ, per germline. The CDR3 spells CASSPRQGNSGNTIYF. CDR3 nucleotide sequence: TGCGCCAGCAGCCCGAGACAGGGGAACTCTGGAAACACCATATATTTT.

V and J are TRBV18 and TRBJ2-3; 8 positions match TRBD1. The length of the CDR3 is 14 residues. CDR1 and CDR2 (germline): KGHSH, LQKENI. Trimming at V came to 6 bases and at J to 3 bases, leaving 5 bases not matched to a gene. The CDR3 DNA reads TGTGCCAGCTCTTGGACAGGGTCAACAGATACGCAGTATTTT. It encodes CASSWTGSTDTQYF.

The J gene is TRBJ2-5, the V gene TRBV2, with D possibly matching TRBD2 (6 bases). Germline V gene sequence: CDR1 SNHLY, CDR2 FYNNEI. Trimming stripped 7 bases from V and 0 bases from J, with 12 bases between. The CDR3 covers 14 residues. The DNA for the CDR3 is TGTGCCAGCAAGAGGAGACTAGACCAAGAGACCCAGTACTTC. It specifies CASKRRLDQETQYF.